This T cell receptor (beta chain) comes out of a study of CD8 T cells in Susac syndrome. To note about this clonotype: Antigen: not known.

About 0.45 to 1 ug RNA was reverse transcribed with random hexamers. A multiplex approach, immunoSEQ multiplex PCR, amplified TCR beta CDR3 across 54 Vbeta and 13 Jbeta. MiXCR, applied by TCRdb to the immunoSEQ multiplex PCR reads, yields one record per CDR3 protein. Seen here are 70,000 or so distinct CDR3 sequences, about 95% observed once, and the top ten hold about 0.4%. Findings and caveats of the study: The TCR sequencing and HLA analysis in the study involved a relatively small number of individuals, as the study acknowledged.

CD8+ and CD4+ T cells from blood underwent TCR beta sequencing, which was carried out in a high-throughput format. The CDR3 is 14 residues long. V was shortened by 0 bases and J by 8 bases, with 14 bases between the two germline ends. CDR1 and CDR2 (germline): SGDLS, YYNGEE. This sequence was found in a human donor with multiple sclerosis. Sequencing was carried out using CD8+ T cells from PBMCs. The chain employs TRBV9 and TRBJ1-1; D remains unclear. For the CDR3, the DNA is TGTGCCAGCAGCGTAGAGGTACACCCCGGAGAAGCTTTCTTT. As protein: CASSVEVHPGEAFF.